This TCR beta chain derives from a study of cytomegalovirus exposure and HLA in healthy donors. The study's findings and limits: Reported findings show TCR beta sequences accurately forecast HLA-A and HLA-B alleles in most subjects. Analysis was performed later, and it showed HLA-associated TCR beta chains to be more clonally expanded than equally common others. An Asian-associated ancestry cluster reportedly showed fewer N-insertions than the roughly 670-donor mean in a later analysis.

Germline-derived CDR1 and CDR2 are SGHDT and YYEEEE. The CDR3 contains 12 residues. Between the trimmed V and J ends, which lost 0 bases and 9 bases, there was a span of 9 bases. 60 Vbeta and 13 Jbeta primers were used in PCR. Measured with immunoSEQ multiplex PCR; TCRdb has only the in-frame clones, and not every one. This table has some 150,000 clones, roughly 80% appearing once. On this clone itself: What it binds is unknown.

Though probably carrying unrecorded immune exposures, donors were nominally healthy at sampling. The sequence was obtained from a woman between 50 and 59 years old in good health and CMV-seronegative. The sample comprised PBMCs. V and J are TRBV5-6 and TRBJ1-2; D is unclear. The DNA of the CDR3 is TGTGCCAGCAGCTTGGGGTCTAGACGCTACACCTTC. Translated: CASSLGSRRYTF.